Shown below are 3 T cell receptor beta chains from a single sample sequenced in a study of T cell responses to AZD1222 COVID-19 vaccine. Repertoires were generated with immunoSEQ multiplex PCR, while TCRdb's copy carries only in-frame clones and drops some. Here the sample spans roughly 140,000 clones, under 95% being singletons. The sample was peripheral blood, taken 28 days after the second AZD1222 dose. The receptors shown here come from an adult who received the AZD1222 COVID-19 vaccine.

The chain uses TRBV5-5 and TRBJ1-6; 7 bases fit TRBD1. CDR1 is SGHKS and CDR2 is YYEKEE in the germline V gene (reference sequence). J was trimmed by 5 bases and V by 3 bases; bases with no gene match: 5. The CDR3 is 15 amino acids. In nucleotides, the CDR3 is TGTGCCAGCAGCTCGAGGGACAGAAATAATTCACCCCTCCACTTT. Residues: CASSSRDRNNSPLHF.

The gene calls are TRBV24-1 and TRBJ2-5; TRBD2 agrees at 7 bases. This CDR3 is built from 14 residues. The ends lost 2 bases at V and 9 bases at J; junction bases unmatched: 8. Germline values: CDR1 KGHDR, CDR2 SFDVKD. CDR3 DNA sequence: TGTGCCACCAGTGATTCAGGCGGGGGTGCGGCCCAGTACTTC. This sequence encodes CATSDSGGGAAQYF.

This chain joins TRBV7-3 and TRBJ1-5, with 9 bases that match TRBD1. CDR3 length: 14 amino acids. J gave up 3 bases and V 10 bases, and 7 bases lay outside the gene matches. Germline-derived CDR1 and CDR2 are SGHTA and FQGTGA. Written as DNA, the CDR3 is TGTGCCATAAAGACAGGGGGTTCCAATCAGCCCCAGCATTTT. It specifies CAIKTGGSNQPQHF.